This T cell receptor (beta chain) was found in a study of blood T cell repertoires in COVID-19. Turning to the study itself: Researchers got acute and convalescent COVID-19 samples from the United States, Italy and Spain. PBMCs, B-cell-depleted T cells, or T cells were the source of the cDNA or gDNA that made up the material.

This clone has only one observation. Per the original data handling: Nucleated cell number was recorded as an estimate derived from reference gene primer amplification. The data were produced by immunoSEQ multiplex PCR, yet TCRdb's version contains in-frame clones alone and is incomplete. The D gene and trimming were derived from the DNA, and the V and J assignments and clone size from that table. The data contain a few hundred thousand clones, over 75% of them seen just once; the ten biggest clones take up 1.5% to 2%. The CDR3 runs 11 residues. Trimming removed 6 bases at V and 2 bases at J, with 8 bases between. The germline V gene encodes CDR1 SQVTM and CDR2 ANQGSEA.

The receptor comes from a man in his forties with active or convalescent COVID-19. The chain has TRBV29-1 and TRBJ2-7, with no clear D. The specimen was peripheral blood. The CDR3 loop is CSVGTTYEQYF. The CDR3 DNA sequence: TGCAGCGTCGGTACTACCTACGAGCAGTACTTC.